A selection of T cell receptor beta chains follows, all from one sample in a study of blood T cells in healthy people across ages. Each CDR3 protein is one row after TCRdb ran MiXCR on the 5' RACE reads. The sample holds some 790,000 distinct CDR3 sequences; roughly 26% are singletons and the top ten take 15% to 20%. The sample was blood. These receptors were obtained from a woman at least 80 years old in good health. Each CDR3 is given with its conserved first and last residue. The D gene is left open where the match is weak. Size values are once, few and many counts, or a class for expanded clones, and some rows have none.

D gene	V gene	CDR3 length	clone size	J gene	CDR3 protein	CDR3 DNA
NA	TRBV9	13	NA	TRBJ1-2	CASSEGDLYGYTF	TGTGCCAGCAGCGAGGGGGACCTCTATGGCTACACCTTC
TRBD2	TRBV6-2/TRBV6-3	18	many	TRBJ2-3	CASSYGGGTELLTDTQYF	TGTGCCAGCAGTTACGGGGGGGGTACGGAGCTTCTCACAGATACGCAGTATTTT
NA	TRBV4-3	15	many	TRBJ2-3	CASSQGSKSTDTQYF	TGCGCCAGCAGCCAAGGGTCTAAAAGCACAGATACGCAGTATTTT
TRBD1	TRBV7-9	17	NA	TRBJ2-6	CAGRSGQAYSGANVLTF	TGTGCCGGCAGGTCCGGACAGGCTTACTCTGGGGCCAACGTCCTAACTTTC
NA	TRBV28	16	NA	TRBJ2-7	CASSPRGGVISYEQYF	TGTGCCAGCAGTCCAAGAGGCGGGGTTATCTCCTACGAGCAGTACTTC
NA	TRBV27	17	NA	TRBJ2-3	CANSLSWSGGTGDTQYF	TGTGCCAACAGTTTATCGTGGAGCGGGGGGACAGGGGATACGCAGTATTTT
NA	TRBV28	12	many	TRBJ2-7	CASSRVGYEQYF	TGTGCCAGCAGCAGGGTGGGCTACGAGCAGTACTTC
NA	TRBV5-1	15	many	TRBJ2-5	CASSLSPTGQETQYF	TGCGCCAGCAGCTTGTCCCCGACGGGGCAAGAGACCCAGTACTTC
NA	TRBV7-2	15	many	TRBJ2-1	CASSRQRGLYNEQFF	TGTGCCAGCAGCCGTCAACGGGGGCTGTACAATGAGCAGTTCTTC
NA	TRBV10-3	13	NA	TRBJ2-5	CAARAEFQETQYF	TGTGCCGCCCGGGCGGAGTTCCAAGAGACCCAGTATTTC
NA	TRBV20-1	15	NA	TRBJ2-3	CSARGGGLGTDTQYF	TGCAGTGCCAGAGGGGGGGGCCTTGGCACAGATACGCAGTATTTT
NA	TRBV11-2	17	NA	TRBJ2-2	CASSLAVLRVIAGERFF	TGTGCCAGCAGCTTAGCAGTTCTCAGGGTCATCGCCGGGGAGCGGTTTTTT
TRBD1	TRBV30	14	NA	TRBJ1-5	CAWSRDSINQPQHF	TGTGCCTGGAGTAGGGACAGTATTAACCAGCCCCAGCATTTT
NA	TRBV7-9	14	many	TRBJ2-7	CASSQSGQTYEQYF	TGTGCCAGCAGCCAGTCCGGACAAACCTACGAGCAGTACTTC
NA	TRBV29-1	13	NA	TRBJ2-2	CSVDGRDTGELFF	TGCAGCGTCGACGGTCGAGACACCGGGGAGCTGTTTTTT
TRBD2	TRBV4-1	17	many	TRBJ2-1	CASSTQETSGSYNEQFF	TGCGCCAGCAGCACGCAAGAGACTAGCGGTTCCTACAATGAGCAGTTCTTC
NA	TRBV15	15	NA	TRBJ2-4	CATSRDNLLTNEQYF	TGTGCCACCAGCAGAGATAACTTGCTAACCAATGAGCAGTACTTC
TRBD1	TRBV20-1	16	NA	TRBJ1-4	CSARRQSGQGNEKLFF	TGCAGTGCTAGGAGACAATCGGGACAGGGGAATGAAAAACTGTTTTTT
NA	TRBV6-2/TRBV6-3	8	many	TRBJ2-7	CASWFQYF	TGTGCCAGCTGGTTCCAGTACTTC
NA	TRBV12-3/TRBV12-4	15	NA	TRBJ2-3	CASSSTRGGADAQYF	TGTGCCAGCAGTTCGACTAGAGGGGGGGCCGATGCGCAGTATTTT